A selection of T cell receptor beta chains follows, all from one sample in a study of cytomegalovirus exposure and HLA in healthy donors. Here immunoSEQ multiplex PCR was the method, and the copy in TCRdb shows in-frame clones only, minus some. The sample gives nearly 65,000 clones, about 76% of which show up once; roughly 5.9% is in the top ten. The sample consisted of PBMCs. Receptor source: a man in his forties or fifties in good health and CMV-seronegative. CDR3s leave out the opening cysteine and the closing phenylalanine or tryptophan. The order of the fields is CDR3 protein, clone size, V gene. A clone size is listed for some rows: how often the clone was seen (once, few, many), or a class if it is expanded.

ASSFGGGAGDEQF | NA | TRBV5-4
ASSPDPGVSEQY | NA | TRBV7-2
ASSLVGTGFKSGTGELF | NA | TRBV5-1
ASSKGQGLYTGELF | NA | TRBV6-6
ASSLPTGKLF | NA | TRBV11-2
ATSSPGGGSGEKLF | once | TRBV15
AWSPTPGTSGGYFETQY | few | TRBV30
AGNTGSTGNTIY | few | TRBV6-5
ATSREAGQGTTGELF | NA | TRBV15
AWSGGTGANEKLF | NA | TRBV30
AWKQDTQY | few | TRBV30
SAVGWGVNTEAF | NA | TRBV29-1
ASSPGQGGENTIY | NA | TRBV7-9
ASSGTGVGEKLF | NA | TRBV5-1
ASSPTGTSTDTQY | NA | TRBV7-9
ASSPNRARYGYT | few | TRBV10-2
ASSLRSGARTGELF | NA | TRBV7-6
ASFSARGGTNTEAF | NA | TRBV7-9
ASSLARGGPSYGYT | NA | TRBV7-6
ASVRGSTEAF | few | TRBV7-9